A selection of T cell receptor beta chains follows, all from one sample in a study of early T cells in non-severe SARS-CoV-2 infection. TCRdb independently ran MiXCR on the 5' RACE reads; one entry per CDR3 protein. The repertoire consists of under 140,000 distinct CDR3 sequences, with around 12% occurring once and the leading ten covering 3.5% to 4%. The sequences come from whole blood, collected at baseline. All receptors come from an adult who was a healthcare worker with PCR-confirmed SARS-CoV-2 infection or an uninfected control (not recorded which). Both conserved end residues are trimmed from each CDR3.

v_gene: TRBV29-1; CDR3aa: SVTGDGAYEQY
v_gene: TRBV11-2; CDR3aa: ASSLNTGWTEAF
v_gene: TRBV3-1; CDR3aa: ASSQVSTSVAYEQY
v_gene: TRBV7-9; CDR3aa: ASSPRSSGSYNEQF
v_gene: TRBV6-6; CDR3aa: ASSYSITGTDTQY
v_gene: TRBV4-2; CDR3aa: ASSRDRGRDTQY
v_gene: TRBV20-1; CDR3aa: SASLGQGSEQY
v_gene: TRBV25-1; CDR3aa: ASSGAGGIGYT
v_gene: TRBV20-1; CDR3aa: SARLRTEAF
v_gene: TRBV15; CDR3aa: ATSRDGAYGYT
v_gene: TRBV20-1; CDR3aa: SAPRQANTEAF
v_gene: TRBV5-5; CDR3aa: ASSSSGSRPSYEQY
v_gene: TRBV28; CDR3aa: ASRVGQENRYGYT
v_gene: TRBV11-2; CDR3aa: ASSAPFTSGANVLT
v_gene: TRBV5-1; CDR3aa: ASSPPRAHNEQF
v_gene: TRBV20-1; CDR3aa: SAREFLVPSHEQY
v_gene: TRBV7-3; CDR3aa: ASSPSPFYGYT
v_gene: TRBV27; CDR3aa: ASSVPGRSYEQY
v_gene: TRBV6-5; CDR3aa: ASSMDSRGYT
v_gene: TRBV6-6; CDR3aa: ASSLETGNGYT
v_gene: TRBV29-1; CDR3aa: SVLKFTGGNYNEQF
v_gene: TRBV12-3/TRBV12-4; CDR3aa: ASSLWQGANGYT
v_gene: TRBV30; CDR3aa: AWQTGNQPQH
v_gene: TRBV7-2; CDR3aa: ASSLTGWNQPQH
v_gene: TRBV6-6; CDR3aa: ASSYSTGREYGYT
v_gene: TRBV18; CDR3aa: ASSQTANMNTEAF
v_gene: TRBV27; CDR3aa: ASSSPAEQY